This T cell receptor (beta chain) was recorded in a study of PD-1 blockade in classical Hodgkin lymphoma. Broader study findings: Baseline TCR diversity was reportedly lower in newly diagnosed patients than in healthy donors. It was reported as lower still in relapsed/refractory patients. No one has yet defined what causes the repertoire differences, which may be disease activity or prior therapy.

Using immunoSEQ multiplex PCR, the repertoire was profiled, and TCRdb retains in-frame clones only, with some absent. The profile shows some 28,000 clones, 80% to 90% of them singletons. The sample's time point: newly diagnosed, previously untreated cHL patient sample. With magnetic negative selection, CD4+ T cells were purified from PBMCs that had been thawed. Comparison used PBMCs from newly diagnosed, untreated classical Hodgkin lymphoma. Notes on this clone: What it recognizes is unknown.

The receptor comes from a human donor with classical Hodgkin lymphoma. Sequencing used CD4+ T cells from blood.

CDR3 sequence: CASSTRQGAYEQYF. DNA for the CDR3: TGTGCCAGTAGTACCAGACAGGGCGCGTACGAGCAGTACTTC. The V and J genes are TRBV19 and TRBJ2-7, with TRBD1 identical over 7 bases. The CDR3 contains 14 residues. V lost 4 bases, J lost 4 bases, and 7 bases stayed unmatched. Germline CDR1 LNHDA, CDR2 SQIVND (reference sequence).